The 20 T cell receptor beta chains in this list originate from one sample, sequenced in a study of blood T cell repertoires in COVID-19. Measured with immunoSEQ multiplex PCR; TCRdb has only the in-frame clones, and not every one. Found here are a few hundred thousand clones, over 70% of them singletons; the top ten hold roughly 10%. Material for sequencing was peripheral blood. The receptors stem from a woman in her 70s with COVID-19, enrolled during active disease.

The V call is TRBV3-1 (or the pseudogene TRBV3-2), the J call TRBJ1-2; the D gene is possibly TRBD1 (6 bases). The CDR3 spans 14 residues. V dropped 1 base and J dropped 0 bases, with 6 bases sitting between them. Per the germline V gene, CDR1 is LGHDT and CDR2 is YNNKEL (reference sequence). The CDR3 DNA sequence: TGTGCCAGCAGCCAAGGGGGGCCTAACTATGGCTACACCTTC. Translating it yields CASSQGGPNYGYTF.

The chain employs TRBV7-2 and TRBJ1-2; 10 nucleotides align to TRBD1. J was trimmed by 8 bases and V by 4 bases; bases with no gene match: 4. The CDR3 has 13 residues. Germline V gene data show CDR1 as SGHTA and CDR2 as FQGNSA. This CDR3 is CASSSGQGSGYTF. As DNA, the CDR3 is TGTGCCAGCAGCTCGGGACAGGGGAGCGGCTACACCTTC.

The chain links TRBV2 to TRBJ2-7; D uncertain. This CDR3 is 12 amino acids long. The V gene lost 2 bases and the J gene lost 3 bases, with 5 bases spanning the gap. Germline V gene data show CDR1 as SNHLY and CDR2 as FYNNEI. The DNA for the CDR3 is TGTGCCAGCAGTGAACAGATCTACGAGCAGTACTTC. This translates into CASSEQIYEQYF.

This clone was detected once. The chain joins TRBV6-6 to TRBJ2-1, with D possibly matching TRBD2 (5 bases). V was trimmed by 2 bases and J by 5 bases, leaving 13 bases between them. Germline CDR1 and CDR2: MNHNY and SVGAGI (reference sequence). This CDR3 spans 15 amino acids. The CDR3 bases are TGTGCCAGCAGTTACCCCGGACTGGAGGACAATGAGCAGTTCTTC. Translating gives CASSYPGLEDNEQFF.

The chain is built from TRBV7-3 and TRBJ1-3; D uncertain. Germline V lookup: CDR1 SGHTA, CDR2 FQGTGA. There are 13 residues in the CDR3. With 5 bases removed from V and 4 bases from J, the gap between germline ends came to 9 bases. The CDR3 nucleotides read TGTGCCAGCAGCACTAACTCGGGAAACACCATATATTTT. This encodes CASSTNSGNTIYF.

The chain is built from TRBV30 and TRBJ1-3; D is uncertain. Germline CDR1 reads GTSNPN; CDR2 reads SVGIG (reference sequence). This CDR3 has 14 amino acids. V was trimmed by 2 bases and J by 7 bases, leaving 15 bases between them. In DNA, the CDR3 is TGTGCCTGGAGTCCATTGTCTGGAGGGAACACCATATATTTT. Translated: CAWSPLSGGNTIYF. Drawing the rest from reference TRBV30 and TRBJ1-3, the complete variable domain is SQTIHQWPATLVQPVGSPLSLECTVEGTSNPNLYWYRQAAGRGLQLLFYSVGIGQISSEVPQNLSASRPQDRQFILSSKKLLLSDSGFYLCAWSPLSGGNTIYFGEGSWLTVV.

The J gene is TRBJ2-7, the V gene TRBV6-6; 8 bases are shared with TRBD2. The junction had 5 bases not matched to a gene; V was cut back by 0 bases and J by 1 base. The CDR3 runs 16 residues. Germline values: CDR1 MNHNY, CDR2 SVGAGI (reference sequence). The CDR3 is CASSYSRSGGSYEQYF. CDR3 coding DNA: TGTGCCAGCAGTTACTCGAGGTCGGGAGGGTCCTACGAGCAGTACTTC.

Notes on this clone: Different DNA sequences within this sample yield the same CDR3. The chain combines TRBV4-1 with TRBJ1-5; D is possibly TRBD1 (5 bases). Trimming removed 3 bases from V and 1 base from J, with 7 bases in between. This CDR3 is 14 amino acids long. CDR1 is MGHRA and CDR2 is YSYEKL in the germline V gene. The DNA for the CDR3 is TGCGCCAGCAGCCAGGGGCAGAGCAATCAGCCCCAGCATTTT. This gives the protein CASSQGQSNQPQHF.

This clone was seen only once. The chain joins TRBV30 to TRBJ1-6, with 10 bases fitting TRBD1. V gave up 2 bases and J gave up 9 bases; unmatched junction bases: 7. This CDR3 comprises 15 residues. Germline-derived CDR1 and CDR2 are GTSNPN and SVGIG (reference sequence). The CDR3, as DNA: TGTGCCTGGAGTAAGGGGGGACAGGGGAGTTCACCCCTCCACTTT. This codes for CAWSKGGQGSSPLHF.

This clone was observed once. This rearrangement joins TRBV5-5 to TRBJ2-3; maybe TRBD1 (5 bases). This CDR3 has 13 residues. Germline V gene sequence: CDR1 SGHKS, CDR2 YYEKEE (reference sequence). Trimming removed 3 bases at V and 4 bases at J, with 9 bases between. DNA of the CDR3: TGTGCCAGCAGCTCTTGGGGCCCAGATACGCAGTATTTT. Amino acid sequence: CASSSWGPDTQYF.

The chain carries TRBV5-4 and TRBJ1-6; D not certain. V gave up 1 base and J gave up 16 bases, with 12 bases separating them. CDR1 is SGHNT, CDR2 YYREEE, per germline (reference sequence). This CDR3 has 12 residues. The DNA for the CDR3 is TGTGCCAGCAGCTTGACTTTGGGCGAGCTCCACTTT. As protein: CASSLTLGELHF.

CDR3 region: CASSLTGFPGELFF. The DNA for the CDR3 is TGTGCCAGCAGCCTGACAGGGTTTCCCGGGGAGCTGTTTTTT. This chain joins TRBV3-1 (or the pseudogene TRBV3-2) and TRBJ2-2; 7 nucleotides agree with TRBD1. The CDR3 length is 14 residues. In germline, CDR1 is LGHDT, CDR2 YNNKEL (reference sequence). Trimming removed 4 bases from V and 6 bases from J; junction bases left unmatched: 5.

The J gene is TRBJ2-5, the V gene TRBV13; 9 nucleotides agree with TRBD1. The CDR3 is 15 residues long. Germline lookup yields CDR1 PRHDT and CDR2 FYEKMQ (reference sequence). Unmatched junction bases numbered 10, after V lost 5 bases and J lost 6 bases. Written as DNA, the CDR3 is TGTGCCAGCAGCCCCCCTTCGACAGGGGGAAAGACCCAGTACTTC. Residues: CASSPPSTGGKTQYF. The full variable domain, its missing parts supplied by reference TRBV13 and TRBJ2-5, is AAGVIQSPRHLIKEKRETATLKCYPIPRHDTVYWYQQGPGQDPQFLISFYEKMQSDKGSIPDRFSAQQFSDYHSELNMSSLELGDSALYFCASSPPSTGGKTQYFGPGTRLLVL.

The chain links TRBV4-1 to TRBJ2-1, with 7 bases matching TRBD2. Germline CDR1 is MGHRA and CDR2 is YSYEKL. V lost 2 bases and J lost 4; bases outside the gene matches: 8. There are 16 residues in the CDR3. The CDR3 DNA is TGCGCCAGCAGCCAAACGAGGGCTAGCGGATACAATGAGCAGTTCTTC. Its translation: CASSQTRASGYNEQFF.

The gene calls are TRBV5-4 and TRBJ2-2, with no clear D. The CDR3 sequence is 15 residues long. V was trimmed by 6 bases and J by 0 bases, leaving 12 bases between them. CDR1 and CDR2 (germline): SGHNT, YYREEE (reference sequence). The CDR3 sequence: CASNNPATNTGELFF. CDR3 bases: TGTGCCAGCAATAACCCCGCGACGAACACCGGGGAGCTGTTTTTT.

The chain employs TRBV19 and TRBJ2-1; D gene ambiguous. CDR1 and CDR2 (germline): LNHDA, SQIVND (reference sequence). The CDR3 contains 11 residues. V shed 11 bases and J shed 1 base, with 6 bases lying between them. The DNA for the CDR3 is TGTGCCTCCGAGTCCTACAATGAGCAGTTCTTC. This gives the protein CASESYNEQFF.

The CDR3 loop reads CASSVSLKNSPLHF. For the CDR3, the DNA is TGTGCCAGCAGTGTATCTCTAAAGAATTCACCCCTCCACTTT. The chain recombines TRBV2 with TRBJ1-6, with D unresolved. Germline loops: CDR1 SNHLY, CDR2 FYNNEI. Trimming shortened V by 4 bases and J by 7 bases, and 11 bases separated the two germline ends. The CDR3 sequence is 14 residues long.

This sequence joins TRBV4-1 and TRBJ1-6; 8 bases align to TRBD1. The germline V gene has CDR1 MGHRA and CDR2 YSYEKL. V shed 3 bases and J 10 bases; nucleotides not matched to a gene: 11. This CDR3 comprises 16 residues. CDR3 loop: CASSQSPSRGRSPLHF. The CDR3 nucleotides read TGCGCCAGCAGCCAGAGTCCGTCCAGGGGGCGATCACCCCTCCACTTT.

CDR3 protein: CASSPRVGLADPYEQYF. CDR3 in DNA: TGTGCCAGTAGTCCAAGGGTGGGACTAGCGGACCCCTACGAGCAGTACTTC. The V gene is TRBV19, the J gene TRBJ2-7; TRBD2 aligns across 11 bases. V gave up 5 bases and J gave up 2 bases; unmatched junction bases: 11. CDR3 length: 17 residues. From germline, CDR1 is LNHDA and CDR2 SQIVND (reference sequence).

The V gene is TRBV10-1, the J gene TRBJ1-1; 8 nucleotides line up with TRBD1. Germline V gene lookup returns CDR1 WNHNN and CDR2 SYGVQD (reference sequence). Germline trimming cut 2 bases from V and 3 bases from J; bases unmatched to any gene: 14. The CDR3 covers 18 residues. The CDR3 DNA reads as TGCGCCAGCAGTGAGAAGGACTCGGCAGGGGGCGATGACACTGAAGCTTTCTTT. This sequence encodes CASSEKDSAGGDDTEAFF.